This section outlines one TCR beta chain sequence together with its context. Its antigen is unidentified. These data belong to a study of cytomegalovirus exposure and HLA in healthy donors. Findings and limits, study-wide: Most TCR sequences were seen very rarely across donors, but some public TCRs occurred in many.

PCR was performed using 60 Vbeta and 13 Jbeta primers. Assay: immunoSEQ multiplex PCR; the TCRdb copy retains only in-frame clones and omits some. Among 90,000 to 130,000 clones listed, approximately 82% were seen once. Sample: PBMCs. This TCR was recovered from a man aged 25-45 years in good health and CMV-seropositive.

The CDR3: CASRGQGGNSPLHF. In DNA, the CDR3 is TGTGCCAGCAGGGGACAGGGTGGGAATTCACCCCTCCACTTT. V is TRBV6-5 and J is TRBJ1-6, with TRBD1 matching 9 bases. Losses at the gene ends were 6 bases for V and 7 bases for J; bases not matched to a gene: 4. CDR3 length: 14 residues. Germline V gene lookup returns CDR1 MNHEY and CDR2 SVGAGI.